The 28 T cell receptor beta chains in this list originate from one sample, sequenced in a study of T-cell reconstitution after alpha-beta-depleted transplantation in children. Construction of the TCRbeta library involved unique molecular identifiers. TCRdb analysed the PCR reads with MiXCR anew, one entry per CDR3 protein. The sample holds a few hundred thousand distinct CDR3 sequences, 25% to 30% seen once. The source material was PBMCs, sampled before TCRalphabeta/CD19-depleted stem cell transplant. The origin of the receptors is a boy younger than two with Wiskott-Aldrich syndrome, due to receive a stem cell transplant.

DNA of the CDR3: TGCGCCAGCAGATTTAGCGGGAACCGCGTTGCAGATACGCAGTATTTT. Translating it yields CASRFSGNRVADTQYF. The V and J genes are TRBV5-1 and TRBJ2-3; 8 nucleotides line up with TRBD2. CDR1 is SGHRS and CDR2 is YFSETQ in the germline V gene. The V segment lost 5 bases and the J segment 4 bases; nucleotides outside the gene matches: 12. The CDR3 is 16 residues long.

This clonotype was counted between two and nine times. The chain employs TRBV5-1 and TRBJ2-1; D is perhaps TRBD2 (5 bases). The CDR3 totals 16 residues. V gave up 0 bases and J gave up 4 bases, with 14 bases separating them. Germline V lookup: CDR1 SGHRS, CDR2 YFSETQ. The CDR3 DNA reads as TGCGCCAGCAGCTTGGGTCCCGCGGGTACGTACAATGAGCAGTTCTTC. This gives the protein CASSLGPAGTYNEQFF. Using reference TRBV5-1 and TRBJ2-1 for the parts outside the CDR3, the full variable domain is KAGVTQTPRYLIKTRGQQVTLSCSPISGHRSVSWYQQTPGQGLQFLFEYFSETQRNKGNFPGRFSGRQFSNSRSEMNVSTLELGDSALYLCASSLGPAGTYNEQFFGPGTRLTVL.

This clonotype was detected only a few times. The CDR3 loop is CASSPQREKDEQYF. The CDR3 nucleotides are TGTGCCAGCAGCCCCCAGCGGGAGAAGGACGAGCAGTACTTC. V is TRBV7-9 and J is TRBJ2-7, with 8 bases lining up with TRBD2. Per the germline V gene, CDR1 is SEHNR and CDR2 is FQNEAQ (reference sequence). V shed 5 bases, J shed 5 bases, and the junction held 8 bases outside the gene matches. CDR3 length: 14 residues. The whole variable domain, filled in from reference TRBV7-9 and TRBJ2-7, reads DTGVSQNPRHKITKRGQNVTFRCDPISEHNRLYWYRQTLGQGPEFLTYFQNEAQLEKSRLLSDRFSAERPKGSFSTLEIQRTEQGDSAMYLCASSPQREKDEQYFGPGTRLTVT.

This chain uses TRBV20-1 with TRBJ2-5; 9 bases line up with TRBD1. The CDR3 runs 15 residues. Germline-derived CDR1 and CDR2 are DFQATT and SNEGSKA (reference sequence). Trimming took 3 bases from V and 4 from J; bases not matched to a gene: 9. The CDR3, as DNA: TGCAGTGCTAGTCGACCGACAGGGGGTTCAGAGACCCAGTACTTC. Translation gives CSASRPTGGSETQYF.

Worth noting for this clonotype: At one end, the junction sequence differs from germline, possibly due to a read error. The rearrangement uses TRBV5-1 and TRBJ1-1; possibly TRBD1 for D (6 bases). This CDR3 spans 12 amino acids. Germline CDR1 is SGHRS and CDR2 is YFSETQ. CDR3 nucleotide sequence: TGCGCCAGCAGCGTGGGACACGGATTTGATATCTTT. It codes for CASSVGHGFDIF.

This rearrangement joins TRBV5-4 to TRBJ2-1; TRBD2 matches at 14 bases. The CDR3 is 20 residues long. The V gene end was trimmed by 2 bases and the J gene end by 4 bases; junction bases not matched to a gene: 14. CDR1 SGHNT and CDR2 YYREEE come from the germline V gene (reference sequence). The CDR3 region is CASSLHQGLAGVLPYNEQFF. The CDR3 DNA reads TGTGCCAGCAGCTTACACCAGGGACTAGCGGGAGTACTCCCATACAATGAGCAGTTCTTC.

This clonotype showed up just a few times. The V and J genes are TRBV7-2 and TRBJ1-5, with D hard to call. CDR1 and CDR2 from the germline V gene are SGHTA and FQGNSA. V shed 5 bases and J shed 3 bases, with 11 bases lying between them. The CDR3 loop spans 14 amino acids. The DNA of the CDR3 is TGTGCCAGCAGCCTGGTCGGAAACAATCAGCCCCAGCATTTT. Protein sequence: CASSLVGNNQPQHF.

V usage is TRBV18 and J usage is TRBJ2-3, with D tentatively TRBD1 (5 bases). Between the trimmed V and J ends, which lost 5 bases and 1 base, there was a span of 16 bases. The CDR3 spans 16 residues. CDR1 and CDR2 from the germline V gene are KGHSH and LQKENI. The CDR3 region has the DNA TGTGCCAGCTCATCTTGGACACCCCTTCGCACAGATACGCAGTATTTT. It is translated as CASSSWTPLRTDTQYF. Filled out from reference TRBV18 and TRBJ2-3, the complete variable domain reads NAGVMQNPRHLVRRRGQEARLRCSPMKGHSHVYWYRQLPEEGLKFMVYLQKENIIDESGMPKERFSAEFPKEGPSILRIQQVVRGDSAAYFCASSSWTPLRTDTQYFGPGTRLTVL.

This clonotype was detected a few times. The chain is built from TRBV12-3 or TRBV12-4 and TRBJ1-1; D unclear. The CDR3 totals 14 residues. Deletions cut 8 bases from V and 0 bases from J, with 13 bases between. The CDR3 sequence: CASALSELNTEAFF. In nucleotides, the CDR3 is TGTGCCAGCGCTTTGTCTGAGTTGAACACTGAAGCTTTCTTT.

A few counts support this clonotype. The rearrangement uses TRBV5-1 and TRBJ2-7; perhaps TRBD1 as D (5 bases). V lost 6 bases to trimming and J lost 6 bases, with 16 bases between them. This CDR3 comprises 13 residues. The germline gives CDR1 SGHRS, CDR2 YFSETQ. This CDR3 is CASTKAGSGEQYF. The CDR3 coding sequence is TGCGCCAGCACCAAGGCAGGGTCGGGCGAGCAGTACTTC.

This chain uses TRBV20-1 with TRBJ2-1, with 13 bases that match TRBD2. The CDR3 totals 15 residues. Germline CDR1 DFQATT, CDR2 SNEGSKA (reference sequence). The J segment lost 6 bases and the V segment lost 5 bases, leaving 7 bases of the junction unmatched. The CDR3 reads CSAPPLAGGPNEQFF. CDR3 bases: TGCAGTGCTCCCCCACTAGCGGGAGGGCCCAATGAGCAGTTCTTC.

The genes are TRBV12-3 or TRBV12-4 and TRBJ1-2, with D unclear. V lost 3 bases, J lost 8 bases, and 10 bases lay in between. The CDR3 spans 12 residues. This chain's CDR3 is CASSFGPGGYTF. The CDR3 DNA follows: TGTGCCAGCAGTTTCGGACCGGGGGGCTACACCTTC.

This clonotype was found a few times. The chain joins TRBV5-1 to TRBJ2-7; tentatively, D is TRBD2 (5 bases). Trimming took off 4 bases at V and 5 bases at J, with 19 bases between the two ends. The germline CDR1 and CDR2 sequences are SGHRS and YFSETQ. The CDR3 has 15 residues. Here the CDR3 DNA reads TGCGCCAGCAGCGATCGGCCAGAGCGGACCCACGAGCAGTACTTC. Protein sequence: CASSDRPERTHEQYF. The full variable domain, completed using reference TRBV5-1 and TRBJ2-7, is KAGVTQTPRYLIKTRGQQVTLSCSPISGHRSVSWYQQTPGQGLQFLFEYFSETQRNKGNFPGRFSGRQFSNSRSEMNVSTLELGDSALYLCASSDRPERTHEQYFGPGTRLTVT.

This clonotype was recorded a few times. The rearrangement uses TRBV5-1 and TRBJ1-1, with TRBD1 matching over 7 bases. The V segment lost 4 bases and the J segment 1 base; nucleotides outside the gene matches: 4. The germline CDR1 and CDR2 sequences are SGHRS and YFSETQ. This CDR3 is built from 14 residues. The CDR3 DNA reads as TGCGCCAGCAGCGACCAGGGGGGGAACACTGAAGCTTTCTTT. Amino acid sequence: CASSDQGGNTEAFF.

This clonotype was seen more than once but under ten times. The V gene is TRBV12-3 or TRBV12-4, the J gene TRBJ2-1; 7 nucleotides line up with TRBD2. V shed 1 base, J shed 7 bases, and the junction held 4 bases outside the gene matches. The CDR3 runs to 14 residues. This chain's CDR3 is CASSLGGSANEQFF. The CDR3 DNA reads as TGTGCCAGCAGTTTAGGCGGGAGTGCTAATGAGCAGTTCTTC.

This clonotype has only a few counts. V and J are TRBV18 and TRBJ2-7; D is undetermined. This CDR3 is 12 amino acids long. V lost 2 bases to trimming and J lost 5 bases, with 7 bases between them. From germline, CDR1 is KGHSH and CDR2 LQKENI. The DNA of the CDR3 is TGTGCCAGCTCACCAGCAGGCGACGAGCAGTACTTC. Translation: CASSPAGDEQYF.

There are many counts of this clonotype. This rearrangement joins TRBV5-1 to TRBJ2-7, with D possibly TRBD1 on 5 matching bases. The CDR3 covers 13 residues. V shed 1 base and J shed 1 base, with 6 bases lying between them. Germline V gene lookup returns CDR1 SGHRS and CDR2 YFSETQ. DNA for the CDR3: TGCGCCAGCAGCTTGAGGACATCCTACGAGCAGTACTTC. It codes for CASSLRTSYEQYF.

This clonotype appeared a few times. This chain uses TRBV5-1 with TRBJ2-5; 7 bases are shared with TRBD1. The V segment lost 0 bases and the J segment 3 bases; nucleotides outside the gene matches: 2. This CDR3 spans 14 amino acids. CDR1 SGHRS and CDR2 YFSETQ come from the germline V gene. For the CDR3, the DNA is TGCGCCAGCAGCTTGGAGGGGACAGAAGAGACCCAGTACTTC. Residues: CASSLEGTEETQYF.

The chain recombines TRBV5-1 with TRBJ1-6; no clear D gene. Germline V gene lookup returns CDR1 SGHRS and CDR2 YFSETQ. CDR3 length equals 12 residues. V gave up 0 bases and J gave up 13 bases, with 8 bases separating them. CDR3 nucleotides: TGCGCCAGCAGCTTGGGGGGTCCTCCCCTCCACTTT. This encodes CASSLGGPPLHF.

This clonotype was seen a few times. The CDR3 DNA is TGTGCCAGCAGCTTAGTAGGGGAGAATTCACCCCTCCACTTT. It yields the protein CASSLVGENSPLHF. This chain connects TRBV11-2 to TRBJ1-6, with TRBD1 as a possible D gene (5 bases). Between the trimmed V and J ends, which lost 1 base and 7 bases, there was a span of 8 bases. Germline CDR1 is SGHAT and CDR2 is FQNNGV. The CDR3 contains 14 residues.

This chain connects TRBV5-1 to TRBJ2-1, with TRBD2 matching over 8 bases. Germline V gene sequence: CDR1 SGHRS, CDR2 YFSETQ. V was clipped by 2 bases and J by 6 bases; unmatched bases: 7. This CDR3 spans 15 amino acids. Here the CDR3 DNA reads TGCGCCAGCAGCTTTACCGGGACTAGGGTCAATGAGCAGTTCTTC. This sequence encodes CASSFTGTRVNEQFF.

This clonotype turned up a few times. This rearrangement joins TRBV12-3 or TRBV12-4 to TRBJ2-3; a weak D match, TRBD2 (6 bases). Trimming pared 8 bases from V and 0 bases from J, leaving 15 bases between. CDR3 length: 15 amino acids. The CDR3 region is CASGSLSGSTDTQYF. The CDR3 DNA is TGTGCCAGCGGCTCATTAAGCGGGAGCACAGATACGCAGTATTTT.

This clonotype turned up a few times. V usage is TRBV27 and J usage is TRBJ1-5; 7 bases map to TRBD1. V was pared by 5 bases and J by 0 bases, with 16 bases of the junction left unmatched. The CDR3 totals 19 residues. Germline CDR1 reads MNHEY; CDR2 reads SMNVEV (reference sequence). The CDR3 reads CASSPLPGTERYSNQPQHF. In DNA form, the CDR3 reads TGTGCCAGCAGTCCCCTGCCCGGGACAGAAAGATATAGCAATCAGCCCCAGCATTTT.

This chain connects TRBV5-5 to TRBJ2-7; D remains unclear. V lost 9 bases to trimming and J lost 6 bases, with 7 bases between them. The germline V gene encodes CDR1 SGHKS and CDR2 YYEKEE (reference sequence). The CDR3 is 9 amino acids. CDR3 in DNA: TGTGCCATAGAAATCGAGCAGTACTTC. Translated, it gives CAIEIEQYF. Variable domain in full (rest from reference TRBV5-5 and TRBJ2-7): DAGVTQSPTHLIKTRGQQVTLRCSPISGHKSVSWYQQVLGQGPQFIFQYYEKEERGRGNFPDRFSARQFPNYSSELNVNALLLGDSALYLCAIEIEQYFGPGTRLTVT.

This clonotype was detected only a few times. The chain joins TRBV20-1 to TRBJ2-7; no clear D. Germline CDR1 reads DFQATT; CDR2 reads SNEGSKA (reference sequence). This CDR3 region has 11 residues. V was trimmed by 5 bases and J by 3 bases, leaving 8 bases between them. The CDR3 nucleotides read TGCAGTGCTGGCTTGGGCTACGAGCAGTACTTC. Its protein product is CSAGLGYEQYF.

The V gene is TRBV11-2, the J gene TRBJ2-7, with 9 bases that match TRBD2. V lost 1 base to trimming and J lost 6 bases; unmatched junction nucleotides: 13. CDR3 length: 17 residues. Germline CDR1 SGHAT, CDR2 FQNNGV. Here the CDR3 DNA reads TGTGCCAGCAGCTTAGTCATGGCAACTAGCGGGCGCTCCGAGCAGTACTTC. Encoded protein: CASSLVMATSGRSEQYF.

V is TRBV10-3 and J is TRBJ2-1; D not resolved. V lost 0 bases, J lost 3 bases, and 12 bases lay in between. CDR3 length equals 16 residues. The germline gives CDR1 ENHRY, CDR2 SYGVKD. The chain's CDR3 is CAISESVGSNYNEQFF. CDR3 sequence (DNA): TGTGCCATCAGTGAGTCGGTTGGCAGCAACTACAATGAGCAGTTCTTC.

The sample holds a few counts of this clonotype. The J gene is TRBJ1-2, the V gene TRBV20-1; 7 nucleotides agree with TRBD1. The CDR3 runs 15 residues. The V gene's germline CDR1 is DFQATT and CDR2 SNEGSKA (reference sequence). With V trimmed by 5 bases and J by 7 bases, 16 bases remained unmatched. In DNA, the CDR3 is TGCAGTGCTCAGGGGGAGGGGGCCAATCGTGGTGGCTACACCTTC. Amino acid sequence: CSAQGEGANRGGYTF.